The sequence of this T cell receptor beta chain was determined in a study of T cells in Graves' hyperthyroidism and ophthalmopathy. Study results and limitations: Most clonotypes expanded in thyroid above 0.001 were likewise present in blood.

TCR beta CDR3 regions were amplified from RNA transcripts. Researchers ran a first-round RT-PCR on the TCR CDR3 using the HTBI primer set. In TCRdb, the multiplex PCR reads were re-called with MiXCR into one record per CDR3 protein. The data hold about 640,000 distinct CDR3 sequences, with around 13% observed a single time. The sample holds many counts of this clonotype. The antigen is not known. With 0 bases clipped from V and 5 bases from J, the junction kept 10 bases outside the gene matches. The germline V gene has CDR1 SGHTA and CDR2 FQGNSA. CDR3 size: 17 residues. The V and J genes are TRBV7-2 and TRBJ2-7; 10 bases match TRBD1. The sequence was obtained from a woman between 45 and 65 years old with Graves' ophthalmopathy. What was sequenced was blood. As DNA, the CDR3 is TGTGCCAGCAGCTTAGCCTACTGGGGGACAGGGGTTGACGAGCAGTACTTC. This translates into CASSLAYWGTGVDEQYF.